The 22 T cell receptor beta chains presented below share a single source sample, sequenced in a study of T cells after yellow fever vaccination. MiXCR, applied by TCRdb to the 5' RACE reads, yields one record per CDR3 protein. The repertoire includes approximately 450,000 distinct CDR3 sequences, about 19% of them detected once, and 15% to 20% sits in the top ten. Specimen: PBMCs, collected before the yellow fever booster vaccination. The receptors stem from a man aged 18 to 29 who received the YFV17D yellow fever vaccine.

The rearrangement joins TRBV7-9 to TRBJ2-7; 15 bases fit TRBD2. The J segment lost 0 bases and the V segment lost 5 bases, leaving 11 bases of the junction unmatched. The CDR3 consists of 19 residues. Germline V gene data show CDR1 as SEHNR and CDR2 as FQNEAQ (reference sequence). The CDR3 protein is CASSAKGLAGGPRSYEQYF. CDR3 in DNA: TGTGCCAGCAGCGCTAAGGGACTAGCGGGGGGCCCGCGCTCCTACGAGCAGTACTTC.

This clonotype was picked up many times. V and J are TRBV12-3 or TRBV12-4 and TRBJ1-2; TRBD1 is a possible D gene (6 bases). V lost 6 bases, J lost 4 bases, and 15 bases lay in between. The CDR3 length is 14 residues. CDR3 protein: CASRSRGALYGYTF. CDR3 nucleotides: TGTGCCAGCAGATCTCGGGGGGCACTCTATGGCTACACCTTC.

The CDR3 coding sequence is TGTGCCAGCAGCGACGGACGGAACACTGAAGCTTTCTTT. As protein: CASSDGRNTEAFF. The chain carries TRBV7-2 and TRBJ1-1; D is uncertain. Germline CDR1 and CDR2: SGHTA and FQGNSA. The CDR3 has 13 residues. Trimming left V 5 bases short and J 1 base short, with 8 bases between.

This clonotype was observed a handful of times. V usage is TRBV11-2 and J usage is TRBJ2-2; 11 nucleotides match TRBD2. Germline V gene sequence: CDR1 SGHAT, CDR2 FQNNGV. Germline trimming cut 0 bases from V and 7 bases from J; bases unmatched to any gene: 7. The CDR3 contains 17 residues. The CDR3 nucleotides read TGTGCCAGCAGCTTAGATCTAGCGGGGGGCCCCGGCGGGGAGCTGTTTTTT. This gives the protein CASSLDLAGGPGGELFF.

This clonotype appeared a few times. The rearrangement uses TRBV24-1 and TRBJ2-2; TRBD2 matches at 10 bases. The trim removed 1 base at V and 8 bases at J, leaving 9 bases unmatched. Germline V gene lookup returns CDR1 KGHDR and CDR2 SFDVKD. The CDR3 is 17 residues long. The CDR3 bases are TGTGCCACCAGTGATTTCCCCCAGCGGGGGGGCCCTGGGGAGCTGTTTTTT. Translated, it gives CATSDFPQRGGPGELFF.

This clonotype was detected ten times or more. At one of its ends the junction is not consistent with the germline gene, which may arise from a read error. The chain couples TRBV7-2 to TRBJ2-7; D unresolved. CDR1 is SGHTA, CDR2 FQGNSA, per germline. This CDR3 region has 14 residues. The CDR3 reads CASSLGRSSYEQYF. Here the CDR3 DNA reads TGCGCCAGCAGCTTGGGCAGGAGCTCCTACGAGCAGTACTTC. Full variable domain (rest looked up from reference TRBV7-2 and TRBJ2-7): GAGVSQSPSNKVTEKGKDVELRCDPISGHTALYWYRQSLGQGLEFLIYFQGNSAPDKSGLPSDRFSAERTGGSVSTLTIQRTQQEDSAVYLCASSLGRSSYEQYFGPGTRLTVT.

The J gene is TRBJ2-5, the V gene TRBV5-6, with 8 bases fitting TRBD2. Germline CDR1 and CDR2: SGHDT and YYEEEE. The CDR3 runs 14 residues. V trimming: 5 bases; J trimming: 4 bases; junction bases outside the gene matches: 7. DNA of the CDR3: TGTGCCAGCAGAACGGGGGGGCTGGGAGAGACCCAGTACTTC. Protein product: CASRTGGLGETQYF.

This clonotype showed up many times. This chain links TRBV11-3 with TRBJ2-6; no definite D call. CDR1 and CDR2 from the germline V gene are SGHNT and YENEEA. The CDR3 runs 14 residues. The germline V and J ends were trimmed by 6 bases and 4 bases, with 10 bases remaining between them. The chain's CDR3 is CASSVESGANVLTF. The CDR3 DNA reads as TGTGCCAGCAGTGTGGAATCCGGGGCCAACGTCCTGACTTTC.

This clonotype was recorded a few times. This chain uses TRBV10-3 with TRBJ1-2, with D perhaps matching TRBD1 (5 bases). V lost 6 bases and J 4 bases, leaving 15 bases between the germline ends. This CDR3 is built from 14 residues. Germline V gives CDR1 ENHRY, CDR2 SYGVKD. CDR3 coding DNA: TGTGCCATCAGGGGGACCGACCTTCCCTATGGCTACACCTTC. It yields the protein CAIRGTDLPYGYTF.

The chain recombines TRBV5-1 with TRBJ1-2; maybe TRBD1 (6 bases). Germline CDR1 SGHRS, CDR2 YFSETQ. The CDR3 extends over 14 amino acids. Trimming took off 4 bases at V and 0 bases at J, with 10 bases between the two ends. The CDR3 DNA reads as TGCGCCAGCAGCATCCGACAGGCTAACTATGGCTACACCTTC. It is translated as CASSIRQANYGYTF.

This clonotype has just a few counts. This rearrangement joins TRBV20-1 to TRBJ2-5; D possibly matches TRBD1 or TRBD2 (6 bases each). The ends were cut back, 0 bases at V and 4 bases at J, with 12 bases in the middle. The CDR3 loop spans 14 amino acids. Germline V gene lookup returns CDR1 DFQATT and CDR2 SNEGSKA (reference sequence). CDR3 nucleotide sequence: TGCAGTGCTAGAGATCGAGGGGGGCCAGAGACCCAGTACTTC. Translating gives CSARDRGGPETQYF.

This clonotype was found a few times. The V call is TRBV18, the J call TRBJ2-2; D is perhaps TRBD1 (6 bases). Trimming took 0 bases from V and 1 from J, leaving 9 bases between them. Germline V gives CDR1 KGHSH, CDR2 LQKENI. This CDR3 is 16 amino acids long. As DNA, the CDR3 is TGTGCCAGCTCACCACCTCCGGGACAGAACACCGGGGAGCTGTTTTTT. Protein: CASSPPPGQNTGELFF.

This clonotype was counted a few times. This chain connects TRBV7-6 to TRBJ2-3; 7 nucleotides align to TRBD2. CDR1 SGHVS and CDR2 FNYEAQ come from the germline V gene. V lost 3 bases and J lost 4; bases outside the gene matches: 4. This CDR3 region has 14 residues. The CDR3 protein is CASSFSGTSDTQYF. CDR3 DNA: TGTGCCAGCAGCTTCAGCGGGACTTCAGATACGCAGTATTTT.

This clonotype occurred many times. V usage is TRBV7-3 and J usage is TRBJ2-1, with D possibly TRBD2 on 5 matching bases. V was trimmed by 4 bases and J by 4 bases, leaving 8 bases between them. CDR1 and CDR2 from the germline V gene are SGHTA and FQGTGA. The CDR3 loop spans 13 amino acids. The CDR3, as DNA: TGTGCCAGCAGCTCCACTAGTTACAATGAGCAGTTCTTC. Its protein is CASSSTSYNEQFF. Looking up the rest from reference TRBV7-3 and TRBJ2-1 gives the full variable domain: GAGVSQTPSNKVTEKGKYVELRCDPISGHTALYWYRQSLGQGPEFLIYFQGTGAADDSGLPNDRFFAVRPEGSVSTLKIQRTERGDSAVYLCASSSTSYNEQFFGPGTRLTVL.

This clonotype was observed a handful of times. This chain uses TRBV5-1 with TRBJ2-3, with D tentatively TRBD1 (6 bases). The CDR3 is made up of 16 amino acids. Trimming shortened V by 0 bases and J by 0 bases, and 11 bases separated the two germline ends. The V gene's germline CDR1 is SGHRS and CDR2 YFSETQ. The CDR3 here is CASSLGTDSSTDTQYF. CDR3 sequence (DNA): TGCGCCAGCAGCTTGGGGACAGATTCTAGCACAGATACGCAGTATTTT. The full variable domain, completed using reference TRBV5-1 and TRBJ2-3, is KAGVTQTPRYLIKTRGQQVTLSCSPISGHRSVSWYQQTPGQGLQFLFEYFSETQRNKGNFPGRFSGRQFSNSRSEMNVSTLELGDSALYLCASSLGTDSSTDTQYFGPGTRLTVL.

The chain is built from TRBV7-2 and TRBJ1-2; no firm D call. V was clipped by 3 bases and J by 7 bases, with 9 bases between them. There are 12 residues in the CDR3. The germline CDR1 and CDR2 sequences are SGHTA and FQGNSA. CDR3 coding DNA: TGTGCCAGCAGCTTTGGGCTTCCTGGCTACACCTTC. Amino acid sequence: CASSFGLPGYTF.

The rearrangement uses TRBV7-2 and TRBJ2-1, with 11 bases aligning to TRBD2. With V trimmed by 5 bases and J by 6 bases, 9 bases remained unmatched. Germline V CDR1 and CDR2: SGHTA, FQGNSA. The CDR3 extends over 16 amino acids. The CDR3 DNA reads as TGTGCCAGCAGCCCCCCTTTAGCGGGGGGGCTCAATGAGCAGTTCTTC. This sequence encodes CASSPPLAGGLNEQFF.

This clonotype was counted only a few times. The chain has TRBV20-1 and TRBJ2-7; D unresolved. There are 16 residues in the CDR3. Trimming took 6 bases from V and 4 from J, leaving 25 bases between them. Per germline, CDR1 DFQATT and CDR2 SNEGSKA (reference sequence). The CDR3 bases are TGCAGTGCCGGCAGTAGACTGGCCGCTCAAATTTACGAGCAGTACTTC. Its protein is CSAGSRLAAQIYEQYF.

The chain joins TRBV27 to TRBJ2-7; possible D gene TRBD2, 7 bases. The CDR3 totals 17 residues. V lost 4 bases, J lost 9 bases, and 28 bases lay in between. Germline assignment: CDR1 MNHEY and CDR2 SMNVEV (reference sequence). For the CDR3, the DNA is TGTGCCAGCAGTTCCACGGGGGGCGGGGAACCACTCTTTCGGCAGTACGTC. The encoded protein is CASSSTGGGEPLFRQYV.

The V gene is TRBV28, the J gene TRBJ2-4; no clear D gene. Germline V gene lookup returns CDR1 MDHEN and CDR2 SYDVKM. This CDR3 spans 16 amino acids. V lost 3 bases, J lost 2 bases, and 14 bases lay in between. CDR3 nucleotides: TGTGCCAGCAGTTTTAAGAGGTTTAGGCCCAAAAACATTCAGTACTTC. This translates into CASSFKRFRPKNIQYF.

The genes are TRBV7-8 and TRBJ2-5; 7 bases fit TRBD2. Germline values: CDR1 SGHVS, CDR2 FQNEAQ. J gave up 5 bases and V 5 bases, and 5 bases lay outside the gene matches. This CDR3 comprises 13 residues. The CDR3 bases are TGTGCCAGCAGCACGGGACTACTGGAGACCCAGTACTTC. Translation: CASSTGLLETQYF.

The chain combines TRBV27 with TRBJ2-7; D is ambiguous. V was trimmed by 3 bases and J by 4 bases, leaving 10 bases between them. The CDR3 loop spans 13 amino acids. Germline V gives CDR1 MNHEY, CDR2 SMNVEV (reference sequence). The CDR3 here is CASSFRDGYEQYF. CDR3 nucleotide sequence: TGTGCCAGCAGTTTTAGGGATGGTTACGAGCAGTACTTC.